The 16 T cell receptor beta chains below all came from one sample that was sequenced in a study of cytomegalovirus exposure and HLA in healthy donors. Primers included in the PCR were 60 Vbeta and 13 Jbeta primers. Method: immunoSEQ multiplex PCR; TCRdb's copy keeps in-frame clones and lacks some. Among some 150,000 clones listed, 87% were seen once. Sequencing used PBMCs. These receptors all come from a woman aged 25 to 39 in good health and CMV-seronegative.

This rearrangement joins TRBV6-1 to TRBJ2-7; possible D gene TRBD2, 6 bases. CDR1 is MNHNS, CDR2 SASEGT, per germline. Trimming removed 8 bases at V and 5 bases at J, with 7 bases between. The CDR3 extends over 10 amino acids. CDR3 sequence: CASGGDEQYF. The CDR3 region has the DNA TGTGCCAGCGGAGGGGACGAGCAGTACTTC.

CDR3 coding DNA: TGTGCCAGCAGAAAGGACAGGGGGCTTTGGGAGACCCAGTACTTC. Its translation: CASRKDRGLWETQYF. The chain joins TRBV6-5 to TRBJ2-5; 11 bases are a match to TRBD1. V shed 6 bases, J shed 5 bases, and the junction held 8 bases outside the gene matches. The CDR3 covers 15 residues. Germline CDR1 MNHEY, CDR2 SVGAGI.

The gene calls are TRBV5-5 and TRBJ2-7; a possible D gene is TRBD1 (5 bases). The CDR3 sequence is 15 residues long. Trimming pared 4 bases from V and 3 bases from J, leaving 17 bases between. From germline, CDR1 is SGHKS and CDR2 YYEKEE (reference sequence). This chain's CDR3 is CASSRLTETLYEQYF. The CDR3 nucleotides read TGTGCCAGCAGCCGCCTGACAGAGACACTCTACGAGCAGTACTTC.

J is TRBJ2-5 and V is TRBV7-9, with D possibly being TRBD2 (6 bases). The J call is in doubt because the DNA end fits TRBJ2-7 better. In germline, CDR1 is SEHNR, CDR2 FQNEAQ (reference sequence). The CDR3 runs to 15 residues. This chain's CDR3 is CASSFRGGVSYEQYF. CDR3 sequence (DNA): TGTGCCAGCAGCTTTCGGGGAGGAGTATCCTACGAGCAGTACTTC.

The chain joins TRBV21-1 to TRBJ1-3; the tabulated D call, TRBD1, remains unverified against the DNA. TRBV21-1 is termed a pseudogene. The CDR3 length is 16 residues. DNA for the CDR3: TGTGCCAGCAGCAGCCGACAGGGTTCCTCTGGAAACACCATATATTTT. As protein: CASSSRQGSSGNTIYF.

The gene calls are TRBV7-2 and TRBJ2-1, with D unclear. The germline CDR1 and CDR2 sequences are SGHTA and FQGNSA. There are 10 residues in the CDR3. V shed 5 bases and J shed 9 bases, with 5 bases lying between them. CDR3 sequence (DNA): TGTGCCAGCAGCCAGGTTGAGCAGTTCTTC. Translating it yields CASSQVEQFF.

This chain connects TRBV7-8 to TRBJ2-5, with D possibly matching TRBD1 (6 bases). Trimming cost V 4 bases and J 4 bases, with 16 bases left between them. This CDR3 has 15 amino acids. The germline V gene has CDR1 SGHVS and CDR2 FQNEAQ. The DNA of the CDR3 is TGTGCCAGCAGCTCCGACAAGACAGGCAGAGAGACCCAGTACTTC. It specifies CASSSDKTGRETQYF.

The CDR3 reads CASSVGGQVNEQFF. DNA for the CDR3: TGTGCCAGCAGCGTAGGGGGACAAGTCAATGAGCAGTTCTTC. This chain connects TRBV9 to TRBJ2-1, with D perhaps matching TRBD1 (6 bases). The V end was cut by 0 bases, the J end by 6 bases, with 10 bases between. This CDR3 has 14 residues. Germline CDR1 reads SGDLS; CDR2 reads YYNGEE.

The rearrangement links TRBV5-8 to TRBJ1-5; the match to TRBD1 covers 12 bases. Germline V lookup: CDR1 SGHTS, CDR2 YDEGEE. The CDR3 has 17 residues. V lost 3 bases and J lost 0; bases outside the gene matches: 4. The CDR3 DNA reads as TGTGCCAGCAGCTCCCGGGACAGGGGGCTTAGCAATCAGCCCCAGCATTTT. Its protein is CASSSRDRGLSNQPQHF.

The rearrangement joins TRBV27 to TRBJ2-1, with 9 bases lining up with TRBD2. The V and J ends lost 5 bases and 7 bases, in that order; junction bases with no gene match: 9. Germline lookup yields CDR1 MNHEY and CDR2 SMNVEV (reference sequence). The CDR3 consists of 15 residues. The DNA of the CDR3 is TGTGCCAGCAGTACCACGCGGGAGGGCCAGAATGAGCAGTTCTTC. Translation gives CASSTTREGQNEQFF.

The chain couples TRBV19 to TRBJ2-1; 12 bases line up with TRBD2. The CDR3 has 18 residues. Losses at the gene ends were 4 bases for V and 3 bases for J; bases not matched to a gene: 10. Germline V gives CDR1 LNHDA, CDR2 SQIVND (reference sequence). This CDR3 reads CASSNWLAGGRGYNEQFF. In DNA form, the CDR3 reads TGTGCCAGTAGTAATTGGCTAGCGGGAGGGCGGGGCTACAATGAGCAGTTCTTC.

This clone was observed a few times. This rearrangement joins TRBV27 to TRBJ1-5; 8 nucleotides line up with TRBD1. J was trimmed by 4 bases and V by 4 bases; bases with no gene match: 6. This CDR3 is 15 amino acids long. From germline, CDR1 is MNHEY and CDR2 SMNVEV (reference sequence). CDR3 coding DNA: TGTGCCAGCAGTTCCAGACAGGGGCCTAATCAGCCCCAGCATTTT. Translated, it gives CASSSRQGPNQPQHF.

This clone has a single count. The CDR3 nucleotides are TGTGCCAGCAGCATTTCTAGAGATACGCAGTATTTT. The encoded protein is CASSISRDTQYF. This chain links TRBV2 with TRBJ2-3; no clear D. This CDR3 is built from 12 residues. Germline CDR1 is SNHLY and CDR2 is FYNNEI. V was cut by 6 bases and J by 5 bases, with 9 bases left in between.

J is TRBJ2-7 and V is TRBV15, with D perhaps matching TRBD2 (6 bases). Germline CDR1 and CDR2: LNHNV and YYDKDF (reference sequence). CDR3 size: 15 residues. Between the trimmed V and J ends, which lost 0 bases and 0 bases, there was a span of 9 bases. CDR3 residues: CATSREGGSSYEQYF. In DNA form, the CDR3 reads TGTGCCACCAGCAGAGAGGGAGGCAGCTCCTACGAGCAGTACTTC.

A single count supports this clone. The V call is TRBV29-1, the J call TRBJ1-5; TRBD1 might be the D (5 bases). Trimming took 4 bases from V and 9 from J, leaving 16 bases between them. The CDR3 is made up of 13 amino acids. Germline loops: CDR1 SQVTM, CDR2 ANQGSEA. The CDR3, as DNA: TGCAGCGTTGCGGTGGCCTCCGGGGGGCCCCAGCATTTT. Translated: CSVAVASGGPQHF.

The CDR3 nucleotides are TGTGCCAGCTGGCCCCGAGCGGGGAACACCGGGGAGCTGTTTTTT. Its translation: CASWPRAGNTGELFF. The rearrangement joins TRBV28 to TRBJ2-2; D possibly corresponds to TRBD2 (6 bases). CDR3 length: 15 residues. Trimming pared 8 bases from V and 1 base from J, leaving 14 bases between. Germline CDR1 and CDR2: MDHEN and SYDVKM.